The 19 T cell receptor beta chains below were found in one sample sequenced in a study of cytomegalovirus exposure and HLA in healthy donors. Both 60 Vbeta primers and 13 Jbeta primers went into the PCR. Using immunoSEQ multiplex PCR, the repertoire was profiled, and TCRdb retains in-frame clones only, with some absent. The sample holds about 150,000 clones; around 83% are singletons and the top ten take approximately 8.1%. Material: PBMCs. These receptors were collected from a woman aged 50 to 60 in good health and CMV-seropositive.

The chain employs TRBV5-1 and TRBJ2-3; D unclear. Germline V lookup: CDR1 SGHRS, CDR2 YFSETQ. Trimming took 6 bases from V and 2 from J, leaving 10 bases between them. This CDR3 is built from 13 residues. The CDR3 nucleotides read TGCGCCAGCATGGTCGCTACCACAGATACGCAGTATTTT. It specifies CASMVATTDTQYF.

The rearrangement uses TRBV5-4 and TRBJ2-1; 11 bases match TRBD2. J gave up 5 bases and V 5 bases, and 6 bases lay outside the gene matches. This CDR3 comprises 15 residues. From germline, CDR1 is SGHNT and CDR2 YYREEE (reference sequence). The DNA of the CDR3 is TGTGCCAGCAGGAAACTAGCGGGAGTACACAATGAGCAGTTCTTC. It codes for CASRKLAGVHNEQFF.

The chain combines TRBV14 with TRBJ2-1; TRBD2 might be the D (7 bases). V lost 0 bases to trimming and J lost 8 bases, with 17 bases between them. Germline-derived CDR1 and CDR2 are SGHDN and FVKESK. CDR3 length: 16 amino acids. Written as DNA, the CDR3 is TGTGCCAGCAGCCAAGATGGGAGGGGGGGCCTCTATGAGCAGTTCTTC. Translated, it gives CASSQDGRGGLYEQFF.

V usage is TRBV11-3 and J usage is TRBJ2-3; the D is unclear. V lost 5 bases and J 5 bases, leaving 11 bases between the germline ends. CDR1 SGHNT and CDR2 YENEEA come from the germline V gene. This CDR3 is built from 13 residues. In nucleotides, the CDR3 is TGTGCCAGCAGCCCCCGATCGGGAGATACGCAGTATTTT. Amino acid sequence: CASSPRSGDTQYF. Together with reference TRBV11-3 and TRBJ2-3, the CDR3 gives the full variable domain: EAGVVQSPRYKIIEKKQPVAFWCNPISGHNTLYWYLQNLGQGPELLIRYENEEAVDDSQLPKDRFSAERLKGVDSTLKIQPAELGDSAVYLCASSPRSGDTQYFGPGTRLTVL.

The rearrangement joins TRBV7-6 to TRBJ2-3; possible D gene TRBD2, 7 bases. Trimming cost V 5 bases and J 3 bases, with 15 bases left between them. The CDR3 contains 15 residues. The germline gives CDR1 SGHVS, CDR2 FNYEAQ. The CDR3 region is CASSPGGAGTDTQYF. The CDR3 DNA follows: TGTGCCAGCAGCCCTGGGGGGGCAGGGACAGATACGCAGTATTTT.

This clone was counted only a few times. CDR3 DNA sequence: TGTGCCACCTTAACAGGGGGCTATAATTCACCCCTCCACTTT. This encodes CATLTGGYNSPLHF. The chain carries TRBV28 and TRBJ1-6, with 8 nucleotides matching TRBD1. The trim removed 10 bases at V and 3 bases at J, leaving 5 bases unmatched. Per the germline V gene, CDR1 is MDHEN and CDR2 is SYDVKM. This CDR3 has 14 residues.

This clone was detected only a few times. The rearrangement uses TRBV30 and TRBJ2-7; TRBD1 is a possible D gene (5 bases). Deletions cut 3 bases from V and 6 bases from J, with 21 bases between. The CDR3 is 15 residues long. Germline V gene lookup returns CDR1 GTSNPN and CDR2 SVGIG (reference sequence). The CDR3 nucleotides are TGTGCCTGGAGGGAAAAAGGGGCCCGAGTAGGCGAGCAGTACTTC. Translating gives CAWREKGARVGEQYF.

The chain uses TRBV11-3 and TRBJ2-3; perhaps TRBD1 as D (5 bases). V shed 5 bases and J shed 2 bases, with 11 bases lying between them. Germline loops: CDR1 SGHNT, CDR2 YENEEA. CDR3 length: 14 amino acids. This CDR3 is CASSLTAHTDTQYF. The CDR3 DNA sequence: TGTGCCAGCAGCCTGACAGCCCACACAGATACGCAGTATTTT. The whole variable domain, filled in from reference TRBV11-3 and TRBJ2-3, reads EAGVVQSPRYKIIEKKQPVAFWCNPISGHNTLYWYLQNLGQGPELLIRYENEEAVDDSQLPKDRFSAERLKGVDSTLKIQPAELGDSAVYLCASSLTAHTDTQYFGPGTRLTVL.

This chain connects TRBV11-3 to TRBJ2-2, with D perhaps TRBD2 (6 bases). The germline V and J ends were trimmed by 3 bases and 4 bases, with 9 bases remaining between them. Germline V CDR1 and CDR2: SGHNT, YENEEA. CDR3 length equals 14 residues. The CDR3 is CASSFSGGTGELFF. CDR3 nucleotides: TGTGCCAGCAGCTTCTCCGGGGGCACCGGGGAGCTGTTTTTT.

The gene calls are TRBV9 and TRBJ2-1; 8 nucleotides agree with TRBD2. Germline V gives CDR1 SGDLS, CDR2 YYNGEE. This CDR3 is built from 16 residues. Losses at the gene ends were 0 bases for V and 9 bases for J; bases not matched to a gene: 11. Written as DNA, the CDR3 is TGTGCCAGCAGCGTAGTACTTGCCGGGAGGGCAGCTGAGCAGTTCTTC. Its translation: CASSVVLAGRAAEQFF.

In this sample, this clone turned up a few times. V is TRBV7-3 and J is TRBJ2-5; 8 nucleotides match TRBD2. Germline-derived CDR1 and CDR2 are SGHTA and FQGTGA. The CDR3 has 13 residues. The trim removed 5 bases at V and 5 bases at J, leaving 4 bases unmatched. CDR3 nucleotides: TGTGCCAGCAGCCCCGGGGGGGCGGAGACCCAGTACTTC. Protein product: CASSPGGAETQYF.

DNA for the CDR3: TGTGCCAGCATCCCCCGGGGGGGCGGTGAGCAGTTCTTC. It encodes CASIPRGGGEQFF. The rearrangement uses TRBV6-6 and TRBJ2-1, with 8 bases fitting TRBD2. The CDR3 is 13 residues long. CDR1 is MNHNY and CDR2 is SVGAGI in the germline V gene (reference sequence). The V and J ends lost 7 bases and 9 bases, in that order; junction bases with no gene match: 8.

This chain links TRBV11-2 with TRBJ2-7; 8 bases align to TRBD1. There are 16 residues in the CDR3. V was clipped by 5 bases and J by 6 bases; unmatched bases: 15. The germline V gene encodes CDR1 SGHAT and CDR2 FQNNGV. CDR3 region: CASSPRTGIDLGEQYF. The CDR3 DNA is TGTGCCAGCAGCCCAAGGACAGGGATAGATCTAGGCGAGCAGTACTTC.

Regarding this clone: At one boundary the junction diverges from the germline segment, which might be a read error. The same CDR3 arises from other DNA sequences in this sample as well. The rearrangement uses TRBV5-1 and TRBJ2-7, with TRBD2 identical over 11 bases. CDR1 is SGHRS, CDR2 YFSETQ, per germline. The CDR3 covers 16 residues. The CDR3 DNA reads as TGCGCCAGTAGCTCAACAGCCGGGACTAGCGGATACGAGCAGTACTTC. The encoded protein is CASSSTAGTSGYEQYF.

The rearrangement joins TRBV29-1 to TRBJ2-3; the D gene is possibly TRBD2 (6 bases). The length of the CDR3 is 12 residues. The germline V gene encodes CDR1 SQVTM and CDR2 ANQGSEA. The V end was cut by 6 bases, the J end by 3 bases, with 10 bases between. Written as DNA, the CDR3 is TGCAGCGTCCACCGGGGGACAGATACGCAGTATTTT. Protein sequence: CSVHRGTDTQYF.

J is TRBJ1-1 and V is TRBV5-4, with a possible D match to TRBD1 (5 bases). The CDR3 covers 15 residues. Trimming shortened V by 1 base and J by 0 bases, and 10 bases separated the two germline ends. Germline CDR1 reads SGHNT; CDR2 reads YYREEE (reference sequence). In nucleotides, the CDR3 is TGTGCCAGCAGCTTGAGACAGACCATGAACACTGAAGCTTTCTTT. It yields the protein CASSLRQTMNTEAFF.

The rearrangement uses TRBV4-1 and TRBJ1-2; tentative D call: TRBD1 (5 bases). The V gene lost 0 bases and the J gene lost 5 bases, with 16 bases spanning the gap. The germline V gene encodes CDR1 MGHRA and CDR2 YSYEKL. The CDR3 totals 16 residues. CDR3 in DNA: TGCGCCAGCAGCCAAGACTGGGACGGGAGATTGTATGGCTACACCTTC. This encodes CASSQDWDGRLYGYTF.

By share of the sample, this clone is medium-sized (0.01 to 0.1%). This chain uses TRBV4-1 with TRBJ1-6, with 9 nucleotides matching TRBD1. Germline V gives CDR1 MGHRA, CDR2 YSYEKL. Losses at the gene ends were 1 base for V and 9 bases for J; bases not matched to a gene: 10. This CDR3 is built from 17 residues. CDR3 sequence: CASSQVTPGQGSSPLHF. In DNA, the CDR3 is TGCGCCAGCAGCCAAGTTACTCCGGGACAGGGAAGTTCACCCCTCCACTTT.

This chain connects TRBV19 to TRBJ1-6; D call uncertain. Germline-derived CDR1 and CDR2 are LNHDA and SQIVND (reference sequence). Trimming cost V 3 bases and J 11 bases, with 11 bases left between them. CDR3 length: 13 amino acids. CDR3: CASSIDGETPLHF. For the CDR3, the DNA is TGTGCCAGTAGTATTGACGGGGAGACACCCCTCCACTTT.